This T cell receptor beta chain was documented in a study of spatial heterogeneity in lung cancer. The germline V and J ends were trimmed by 0 bases and 6 bases, with 5 bases remaining between them. The CDR3 length is 11 residues. The germline V gene has CDR1 GTSNPN and CDR2 SVGIG (reference sequence). The sample's time point: sample taken at primary tumor resection. One entry per CDR3 protein results from TCRdb running MiXCR on the 5' RACE reads. The table lists more than 5,000 distinct CDR3 sequences, approximately 13% of them singletons. This clonotype was observed a handful of times. As an off-target read in a library built for alpha chains, this beta chain has a frequency of little significance.

The sample consisted of lung tissue, taken at surgery. This TCR was recovered from a human donor with early-stage non-small cell lung cancer. The rearrangement uses TRBV30 and TRBJ1-1; no definite D call. CDR3 DNA: TGTGCCTGGAGTGTAGCACCTGAAGCTTTCTTT. This translates into CAWSVAPEAFF.